The clone carrying this TCR beta chain was recorded many times. The antigen is undetermined. The CDR3 runs to 13 residues. V shed 6 bases and J 2 bases; nucleotides not matched to a gene: 3. Germline CDR1 and CDR2: SQVTM and ANQGSEA. The entry originates in a study of CD8 T cells in ankylosing spondylitis. TCRdb redid the calling of the 5' RACE reads with MiXCR, one entry per CDR3 protein. The sample has roughly 670,000 distinct CDR3 sequences, 15% to 20% seen once. Overall study findings and caveats: From matched ankylosing spondylitis synovial fluid, disease-linked clones were reportedly recovered at significantly enriched levels. Seemingly characteristic of ankylosing spondylitis blood was a TCR beta motif consisting of roughly 8 highly homologous variants.

This chain links TRBV29-1 with TRBJ2-2; 7 nucleotides agree with TRBD1. Material: blood, either unsorted or a sorted T cell fraction (not recorded which). This TCR derives from a male donor with ankylosing spondylitis. The CDR3 DNA is TGCAGCGTCGGACAGGTTAACACCGGGGAGCTGTTTTTT. Translated, it gives CSVGQVNTGELFF.